This TCR beta chain was sequenced during a study of cytomegalovirus exposure and HLA in healthy donors. Findings and caveats of the study: Sequencing depth across donors, presence/absence analyses assumed, was roughly uniform.

The germline CDR1 and CDR2 sequences are SEHNR and FQNEAQ (reference sequence). Trimming shortened V by 3 bases and J by 4 bases, and 10 bases separated the two germline ends. The CDR3 is 14 amino acids. This clone was counted once. As yet, its antigen is unknown. The study ran its PCR with 60 Vbeta and 13 Jbeta primers. Sequencing was performed with immunoSEQ multiplex PCR; in TCRdb, only in-frame clones are kept and a portion is missing. This sample has fewer than 150,000 clones, with more than 80% found just once. The gene calls are TRBV7-9 and TRBJ1-5, with a weak D call TRBD1 (5 bases). Sequenced material: PBMCs. This TCR came from a woman younger than 45 in good health and CMV-seropositive. The CDR3 reads CASSFGTPNQPQHF. The CDR3, as DNA: TGTGCCAGCAGCTTTGGGACTCCTAATCAGCCCCAGCATTTT.